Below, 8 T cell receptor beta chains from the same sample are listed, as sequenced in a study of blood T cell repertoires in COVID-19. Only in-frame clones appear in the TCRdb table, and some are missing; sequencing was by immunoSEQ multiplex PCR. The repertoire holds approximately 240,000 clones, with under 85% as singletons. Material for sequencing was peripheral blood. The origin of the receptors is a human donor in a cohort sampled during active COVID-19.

The CDR3 nucleotides are TGTGCCACCCGAGGACTAGCGGGTCAAGAGACCCAGTACTTC. Translation: CATRGLAGQETQYF. The chain combines TRBV7-9 with TRBJ2-5; the match to TRBD2 covers 11 bases. Germline V gene lookup returns CDR1 SEHNR and CDR2 FQNEAQ (reference sequence). The ends lost 10 bases at V and 2 bases at J; junction bases unmatched: 6. The CDR3 is 14 amino acids.

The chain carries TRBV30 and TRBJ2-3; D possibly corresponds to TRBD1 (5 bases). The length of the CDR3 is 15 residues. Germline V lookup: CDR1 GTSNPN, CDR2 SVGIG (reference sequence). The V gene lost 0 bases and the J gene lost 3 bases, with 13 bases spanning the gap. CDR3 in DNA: TGTGCCTGGAGTGTAAAGGGGTTAAGAACAGATACGCAGTATTTT. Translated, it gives CAWSVKGLRTDTQYF.

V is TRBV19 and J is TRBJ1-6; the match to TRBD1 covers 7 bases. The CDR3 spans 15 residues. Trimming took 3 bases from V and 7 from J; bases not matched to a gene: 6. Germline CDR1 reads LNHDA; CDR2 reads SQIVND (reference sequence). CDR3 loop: CASSISTGRNSPLHF. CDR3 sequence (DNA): TGTGCCAGTAGTATTTCGACAGGGAGGAATTCACCCCTCCACTTT.

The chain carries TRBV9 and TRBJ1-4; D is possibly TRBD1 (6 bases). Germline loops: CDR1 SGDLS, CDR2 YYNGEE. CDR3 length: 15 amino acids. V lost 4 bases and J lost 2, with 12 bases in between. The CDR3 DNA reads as TGTGCCAGCAGCCCCCAGGGGCCTACTAATGAAAAACTGTTTTTT. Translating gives CASSPQGPTNEKLFF.

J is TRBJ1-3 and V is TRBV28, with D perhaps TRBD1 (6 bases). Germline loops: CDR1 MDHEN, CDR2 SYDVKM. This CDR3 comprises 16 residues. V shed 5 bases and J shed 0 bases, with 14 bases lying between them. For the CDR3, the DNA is TGTGCCAGCAGTGGTAAACAGGGTTACTCTGGAAACACCATATATTTT. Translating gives CASSGKQGYSGNTIYF.

In DNA, the CDR3 is TGTGCCAGCAGTTCCTTCCTAGCCAAAAACATTCAGTACTTC. It encodes CASSSFLAKNIQYF. The rearrangement uses TRBV27 and TRBJ2-4; D gene uncertain. Per the germline V gene, CDR1 is MNHEY and CDR2 is SMNVEV (reference sequence). The CDR3 is made up of 14 amino acids. V dropped 4 bases and J dropped 0 bases, with 7 bases sitting between them.

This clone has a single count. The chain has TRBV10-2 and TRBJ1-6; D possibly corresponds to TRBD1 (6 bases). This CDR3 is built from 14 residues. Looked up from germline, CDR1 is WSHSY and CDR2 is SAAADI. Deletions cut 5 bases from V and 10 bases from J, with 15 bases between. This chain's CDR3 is CASSSDRLESPLHF. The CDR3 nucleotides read TGCGCCAGCAGTTCTGACAGGCTGGAGTCACCCCTCCACTTT.

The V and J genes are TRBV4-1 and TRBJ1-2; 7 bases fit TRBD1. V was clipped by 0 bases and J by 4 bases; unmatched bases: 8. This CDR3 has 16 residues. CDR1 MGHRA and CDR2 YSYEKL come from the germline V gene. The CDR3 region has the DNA TGCGCCAGCAGCCAAGAACCGGGACAGAGCAGCTATGGCTACACCTTC. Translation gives CASSQEPGQSSYGYTF.